These 8 T cell receptor beta chains originate from one sample sequenced in a study of T cell changes during pregnancy in multiple sclerosis. Using immunoSEQ multiplex PCR, the repertoire was profiled, and TCRdb retains in-frame clones only, with some absent. The repertoire holds under 95,000 clones, 80% to 95% seen once, with just over 2% in the top ten. Sample: peripheral blood, taken after pregnancy. These receptors originate from a female donor with multiple sclerosis, enrolled in a pregnancy study.

The chain is built from TRBV20-1 and TRBJ1-2; D gene uncertain. The CDR3 spans 11 residues. Germline assignment: CDR1 DFQATT and CDR2 SNEGSKA (reference sequence). The V end was cut by 1 base, the J end by 8 bases, with 8 bases between. The CDR3 loop reads CSARVVRGYTF. Here the CDR3 DNA reads TGCAGTGCTAGAGTAGTACGAGGCTACACCTTC.

The chain joins TRBV9 to TRBJ1-4; 7 bases match TRBD1. Losses at the gene ends were 2 bases for V and 4 bases for J; bases not matched to a gene: 5. The length of the CDR3 is 15 residues. CDR1 is SGDLS, CDR2 YYNGEE, per germline. The CDR3 DNA follows: TGTGCCAGCAGCGTCGAGGGGGCTTATAATGAAAAACTGTTTTTT. Protein: CASSVEGAYNEKLFF.

This chain joins TRBV6-1 and TRBJ1-5, with 7 bases fitting TRBD1. CDR3 length: 16 residues. V lost 4 bases to trimming and J lost 6 bases; unmatched junction nucleotides: 12. Germline values: CDR1 MNHNS, CDR2 SASEGT. CDR3 bases: TGTGCCAGCAGTGGGCGACAGGGCCTGGGTTTTCAGCCCCAGCATTTT. Translating gives CASSGRQGLGFQPQHF.

The rearrangement joins TRBV7-9 to TRBJ2-5, with a possible D match to TRBD1 (5 bases). Trimming took off 5 bases at V and 0 bases at J, with 16 bases between the two ends. CDR3 length: 16 amino acids. The germline CDR1 and CDR2 sequences are SEHNR and FQNEAQ (reference sequence). CDR3 protein: CASSALFGHHQETQYF. For the CDR3, the DNA is TGTGCCAGCAGCGCGTTGTTCGGACACCACCAAGAGACCCAGTACTTC. The full variable domain, completed using reference TRBV7-9 and TRBJ2-5, is DTGVSQNPRHKITKRGQNVTFRCDPISEHNRLYWYRQTLGQGPEFLTYFQNEAQLEKSRLLSDRFSAERPKGSFSTLEIQRTEQGDSAMYLCASSALFGHHQETQYFGPGTRLLVL.

The V call is TRBV5-1, the J call TRBJ1-2; no clear D. Germline V gives CDR1 SGHRS, CDR2 YFSETQ. The CDR3 is 12 amino acids. V was shortened by 4 bases and J by 7 bases, with 11 bases between the two germline ends. Here the CDR3 DNA reads TGCGCCAGCAGCAGATATTCGGGTGGCTACACCTTC. Protein sequence: CASSRYSGGYTF. Full variable domain (outside the CDR3, taken from reference TRBV5-1 and TRBJ1-2): KAGVTQTPRYLIKTRGQQVTLSCSPISGHRSVSWYQQTPGQGLQFLFEYFSETQRNKGNFPGRFSGRQFSNSRSEMNVSTLELGDSALYLCASSRYSGGYTFGSGTRLTVV.

The chain carries TRBV11-2 and TRBJ2-1; 11 bases map to TRBD2. The CDR3 is made up of 18 amino acids. Trimming removed 0 bases from V and 3 bases from J; junction bases left unmatched: 7. Per germline, CDR1 SGHAT and CDR2 FQNNGV. DNA of the CDR3: TGTGCCAGCAGCTTAGACGCCATAGCGGGAGGGATCTACAATGAGCAGTTCTTC. Translation: CASSLDAIAGGIYNEQFF.

V and J are TRBV27 and TRBJ2-7, with TRBD1 matching 8 bases. This CDR3 is built from 14 residues. Germline-derived CDR1 and CDR2 are MNHEY and SMNVEV (reference sequence). V was clipped by 5 bases and J by 0 bases; unmatched bases: 3. CDR3 in DNA: TGTGCCAGCAGTCTGGGACAGGACTCCTACGAGCAGTACTTC. Protein sequence: CASSLGQDSYEQYF.

The V and J genes are TRBV2 and TRBJ1-1; D remains ambiguous. CDR3 length: 13 amino acids. Germline values: CDR1 SNHLY, CDR2 FYNNEI. V was clipped by 6 bases and J by 1 base, with 9 bases between them. The CDR3 nucleotides read TGTGCCAGCAGGTCCACAGAGAACACTGAAGCTTTCTTT. This codes for CASRSTENTEAFF.